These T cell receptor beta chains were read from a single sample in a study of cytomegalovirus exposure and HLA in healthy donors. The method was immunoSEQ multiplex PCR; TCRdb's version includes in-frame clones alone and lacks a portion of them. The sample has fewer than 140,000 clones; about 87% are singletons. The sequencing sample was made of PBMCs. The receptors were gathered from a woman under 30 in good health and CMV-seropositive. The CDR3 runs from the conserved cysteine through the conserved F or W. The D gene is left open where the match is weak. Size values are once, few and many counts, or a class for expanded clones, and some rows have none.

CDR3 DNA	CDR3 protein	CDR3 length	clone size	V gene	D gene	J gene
TGTGCCAGCTCACCACCGGAGCGACAGGGGGATGGAGAGCAGTACTTC	CASSPPERQGDGEQYF	16	-	TRBV18	TRBD1	TRBJ2-7
TGTGCCAGCACCCTGGGACTAGCGGGGCTCGAGACCCAGTACTTC	CASTLGLAGLETQYF	15	-	TRBV6-1	TRBD2	TRBJ2-5
TGTGCCAGCAGCTTAAACAGTAAGAATAGCAATCAGCCCCAGCATTTT	CASSLNSKNSNQPQHF	16	-	TRBV11-3	-	TRBJ1-5
TGCAGTGCTCAGGACAATGGCTACACCTTC	CSAQDNGYTF	10	-	TRBV20-1	-	TRBJ1-2
TGCGCCAGCAGCCAAGATTTCGGTGGCACTGAAGCTTTCTTT	CASSQDFGGTEAFF	14	-	TRBV4-3	-	TRBJ1-1
TGTGCCAGCAGCACCCAGGGGGATGAGCAGTTCTTC	CASSTQGDEQFF	12	-	TRBV6-5	TRBD1	TRBJ2-1
TGTGCCAGTAGTATCAGTGAGGGTCTGAACACTGAAGCTTTCTTT	CASSISEGLNTEAFF	15	-	TRBV19	-	TRBJ1-1
TGTGCCAGCAGTGGGACAGGGAGTGAAGAGCAGTACTTC	CASSGTGSEEQYF	13	once	TRBV6-1	TRBD1	TRBJ2-7
TGTGCCAGCAGTCACAGGGACTACGAGCAGTACTTC	CASSHRDYEQYF	12	-	TRBV5-4	-	TRBJ2-7
TGTGCCATCAGTCAGGGGGGCAATCAGCCCCAGCATTTT	CAISQGGNQPQHF	13	-	TRBV10-3	TRBD1	TRBJ1-5
TGTGCCAGCAGTACTTACCTGCGGACAGAAGAGACCCAGTACTTC	CASSTYLRTEETQYF	15	-	TRBV2	-	TRBJ2-5
TGTGCCAGCAGCGCCTCCAACAACCCCGGGGAGCTGTTTTTT	CASSASNNPGELFF	14	-	TRBV9	-	TRBJ2-2
TGTGCCACCAGCACCCGGACTAGCTACAATGAGCAGTTCTTC	CATSTRTSYNEQFF	14	-	TRBV15	TRBD2	TRBJ2-1
TGTGCCAGCAGTTTTCTCCATCAGCCCCAGCATTTT	CASSFLHQPQHF	12	-	TRBV28	-	TRBJ1-5
TGTGCCAGCAGCCCGGTCCAGGCCCTGATCAGAGATACGCAGTATTTT	CASSPVQALIRDTQYF	16	-	TRBV6-6	-	TRBJ2-3
TGTGCCAGCACTGCCGGGACAGGGAACCCCTACGAGCAGTACTTC	CASTAGTGNPYEQYF	15	-	TRBV6-1	TRBD1	TRBJ2-7
TGTGCCATCAAAAGGACAGGGAATTCACCCCTCCACTTT	CAIKRTGNSPLHF	13	-	TRBV10-3	TRBD1	TRBJ1-6
TGCGCCAGCAGCCAAGGGCGGGATGAGCAGTTCTTC	CASSQGRDEQFF	12	-	TRBV4-1	-	TRBJ2-1
TGTGCCAGCAGGGACAACCTCGCCAAAAACATTCAGTACTTC	CASRDNLAKNIQYF	14	once	TRBV6-5	-	TRBJ2-4
TGTGCCAGCAGCCCGGAGCGGGGGGGCCCCGGGGAGCTGTTTTTT	CASSPERGGPGELFF	15	-	TRBV4-2	TRBD2	TRBJ2-2
TGTGCCAGCAGCAGTCCGGGACAGGGAAACATTCAGTACTTC	CASSSPGQGNIQYF	14	-	TRBV7-9	TRBD1	TRBJ2-4
TGTGCCAGCAGCCCTGGACCCGGGGGTACCGGGGAGCTGTTTTTT	CASSPGPGGTGELFF	15	few	TRBV5-4	-	TRBJ2-2
TGTGCCAGCAGTTTTGGTGGGGAGGAACAGCCCCAGCATTTT	CASSFGGEEQPQHF	14	few	TRBV28	-	TRBJ1-5
TGTGCCAGTTTCCTTGAGGATACGCAGTATTTT	CASFLEDTQYF	11	-	TRBV19	-	TRBJ2-3
TGTGCCAGCAGTCCCGGGACTAGTTTAGATACGCAGTATTTT	CASSPGTSLDTQYF	14	once	TRBV27	TRBD2	TRBJ2-3
TGTGCCAGCTTTAAGGGGATCCTATACAATGAGCAGTTCTTC	CASFKGILYNEQFF	14	-	TRBV2	-	TRBJ2-1
TGTGCCAGCAGTTCAGGACAGGGGGTTAGGAACACTGAAGCTTTCTTT	CASSSGQGVRNTEAFF	16	few	TRBV2	TRBD1	TRBJ1-1
TGTGCCAGCAGTCGAACCACGGAGCCCAGCTCCTACGAGCAGTACTTC	CASSRTTEPSSYEQYF	16	-	TRBV7-6	-	TRBJ2-7
TGTGCCAGCAGCTTAGTCAGCTACGAGCAGTACTTC	CASSLVSYEQYF	12	-	TRBV11-2	-	TRBJ2-7
TGTGCCAGCAGTACGGACAGTTATAATTCACCCCTCCACTTT	CASSTDSYNSPLHF	14	-	TRBV28	-	TRBJ1-6
TGTGCCAGCAGTGACTGGGAACAGGGCTGGGAGACCCAGTACTTC	CASSDWEQGWETQYF	15	-	TRBV6-1	-	TRBJ2-5
TGTGCCAGCAGGGGGACAGGGGAGGATGAAAAACTGTTTTTT	CASRGTGEDEKLFF	14	-	TRBV28	TRBD1	TRBJ1-4
TGTGCCAGCAGGCCACAGACGATGAACACTGAAGCTTTCTTT	CASRPQTMNTEAFF	14	-	TRBV6-6	-	TRBJ1-1
TGTGCCAGCAGCCGGACAGCTGGATCTCTGGATACGCAGTATTTT	CASSRTAGSLDTQYF	15	-	TRBV6-4	-	TRBJ2-3
TGTGCCAGCAGTTTACACCCCCAGGGGGCAAAAGAGCAGTACTTC	CASSLHPQGAKEQYF	15	-	TRBV27	TRBD1	TRBJ2-7
TGTGCCAGCAGCGCTATGGGCGGGGGGGCCCAGTTCTTC	CASSAMGGGAQFF	13	-	TRBV7-2	TRBD2	TRBJ2-1
TGTGCCAGCAGCTTATGGACAGGGGCCGCCGGGGCCAACGTCCTGACTTTC	CASSLWTGAAGANVLTF	17	-	TRBV11-2	TRBD1	TRBJ2-6
TGTGCCAGCAGCTTAGCGCGTGCGGGGTGGAATCAGCCCCAGCATTTT	CASSLARAGWNQPQHF	16	once	TRBV7-8	-	TRBJ1-5
TGTGCCAGCATTTCGACATCCACAGATACGCAGTATTTT	CASISTSTDTQYF	13	-	TRBV6-1	-	TRBJ2-3
TGTGCCAGTAGATACGGGGTTAGAGGCTACACCTTC	CASRYGVRGYTF	12	medium-sized	TRBV19	-	TRBJ1-2
TGCAGTGCTGATTGGGCAGAAAAACTGTTTTTT	CSADWAEKLFF	11	-	TRBV20-1	-	TRBJ1-4
TGTGCCAGCAGTGAAGTAATGGCGGGCAATGATGAGCAGTTCTTC	CASSEVMAGNDEQFF	15	-	TRBV2	-	TRBJ2-1
TGCGCCAGCACACCCGGGACAGGGTTTTACTACACCTTC	CASTPGTGFYYTF	13	-	TRBV10-2	TRBD1	TRBJ1-2
TGTGCCATCAAATGGCCTGGGTGGCAGGGAGGAAAGGCAAACTATGGCTACACCTTC	CAIKWPGWQGGKANYGYTF	19	-	TRBV10-3	-	TRBJ1-2
TGCAGCGTAGGTGACTTTCTAACATCAGAGACCCAGTACTTC	CSVGDFLTSETQYF	14	-	TRBV29-1	-	TRBJ2-5
TGTGCCATCAGTGAGTCGGAGCAGGGATTCACCGGGGAGCTGTTTTTT	CAISESEQGFTGELFF	16	-	TRBV10-3	-	TRBJ2-2
TGTGCCAGCAGTCGCGGGACAGGGGCCCTCTCTGGAAACACCATATATTTT	CASSRGTGALSGNTIYF	17	-	TRBV28	TRBD1	TRBJ1-3
TGTGCCAGCAGCTTAAGGGGTGAAGCTTTCTTT	CASSLRGEAFF	11	once	TRBV5-4	-	TRBJ1-1
TGCGCCAGCAGCGTAGGGGGGGCCCACACCGGGGAGCTGTTTTTT	CASSVGGAHTGELFF	15	once	TRBV5-1	-	TRBJ2-2
TGTGCCAGCAGCCCAAATAGGCTCGGCGGGGGAGAGACCCAGTACTTC	CASSPNRLGGGETQYF	16	-	TRBV7-2	TRBD2	TRBJ2-5
TGCACCAGCAGCCAAGATCGAGCGGGGGGCCGCTACAATGAGCAGTTCTTC	CTSSQDRAGGRYNEQFF	17	-	TRBV1	-	TRBJ2-1
TGCAGCGTTGCTATAGCAGGGGTCACCGGGGAGCTGTTTTTT	CSVAIAGVTGELFF	14	-	TRBV29-1	-	TRBJ2-2
TGTGCCAGCAGTTACTCAGGAGTCGCAGATACGCAGTATTTT	CASSYSGVADTQYF	14	-	TRBV6-5	-	TRBJ2-3
TGCGCCAGCAGCCAAGACCTAGCGGGGTCAGATACGCAGTATTTT	CASSQDLAGSDTQYF	15	once	TRBV4-1	TRBD2	TRBJ2-3
TGTGCCAGCAGCGCCAATAGTTACACTGAAGCTTTCTTT	CASSANSYTEAFF	13	-	TRBV9	-	TRBJ1-1
TGTGCCAGCAGCCTAGATACCTCGGGGGGCCCCAATTCACCCCTCCACTTT	CASSLDTSGGPNSPLHF	17	-	TRBV28	-	TRBJ1-6
TGTGCCAGCAGCGGTCTAGCGGGTTCCACCGGGGAGCTGTTTTTT	CASSGLAGSTGELFF	15	-	TRBV9	TRBD2	TRBJ2-2
TGTGCCAGCAGTGACCTGGACAGGGAAGAGACCCAGTACTTC	CASSDLDREETQYF	14	-	TRBV6-5	TRBD1	TRBJ2-5
TGTGCCAGCAGTCCCACGCGCGGGGCCTACAATGAGCAGTTCTTC	CASSPTRGAYNEQFF	15	-	TRBV27	-	TRBJ2-1